Listed below are T cell receptor beta chains from one sample, sequenced in a study of naive and memory T cell subsets. In TCRdb, the UMI-ligation and nested PCR reads were re-called with MiXCR into one record per CDR3 protein. The table lists more than 120,000 distinct CDR3 sequences, approximately 20% of them singletons. The sequencing sample was made of naive CD8+ T cells from blood. Receptors originate from a human donor in good health. The CDR3 runs from the conserved cysteine through the conserved F or W. D genes are given only for firm matches. Clone sizes are given selectively: once, few, many, or a class where the clone is expanded.

>TRBV29-1|TRBJ2-1|few|.
TGCAGCGTTGTATCGTCAGAAGTTAGCTCCTACAATGAGCAGTTCTTC
CSVVSSEVSSYNEQFF
>TRBV27|TRBJ1-1|few|.
TGTGCCAGCAGTTCTAGACCGACTGAAGCTTTCTTT
CASSSRPTEAFF
>TRBV5-6|TRBJ1-1|.|.
TGTGCCAGCAGCCCATCCCCAGGGCGAACTGAAGCTTTCTTT
CASSPSPGRTEAFF
>TRBV29-1|TRBJ2-7|.|TRBD1
TGCAGCGTTGAAGATGACAGGGGATTGGGCTCCTACGAGCAGTACTTC
CSVEDDRGLGSYEQYF
>TRBV24-1|TRBJ1-2|.|.
TGTGCCACCAGTGATCAAGACAGGAACTATGGCTACACCTTC
CATSDQDRNYGYTF
>TRBV25-1|TRBJ2-7|.|TRBD1
TGTGCCAGCAGCGCCATCTGGACAGGAGCCTACGAGCAGTACTTC
CASSAIWTGAYEQYF
>TRBV7-3|TRBJ1-1|few|.
TGTGCCAGCAGCTTTGCTAAGAACACTGAAGCTTTCTTT
CASSFAKNTEAFF
>TRBV5-6|TRBJ2-7|once|TRBD1
TGTGCCAGCAGCTACGGGACAGGTACCTTTGAGCAGTACTTC
CASSYGTGTFEQYF
>TRBV28|TRBJ2-3|.|.
TGTGCCAGCACCCACCATTCCAGGGTGGCAGATACGCAGTATTTT
CASTHHSRVADTQYF
>TRBV29-1|TRBJ1-2|.|.
TGCAGCGTCGTGCCCGGGACGCTGATCTCTGGCTACACCTTC
CSVVPGTLISGYTF
>TRBV14|TRBJ1-1|.|.
TGTGCCAGCAGCCAAGTGTGGGGACAAAAGGATCCTGGTACTGAAGCTTTCTTT
CASSQVWGQKDPGTEAFF